The source of this T cell receptor beta chain is a study of Ad26.COV2.S vaccination and SARS-CoV-2 variants. Study overall: It was the COV1001 Ad26.COV2.S trial arm that included the donor. Administration of Ad26.COV2.S was intramuscular, either once or twice 56 days apart.

The CDR3 has 14 amino acids. Per the germline V gene, CDR1 is KGHSH and CDR2 is LQKENI. V was shortened by 5 bases and J by 7 bases, with 12 bases between the two germline ends. The treatment is: 15 to 20 received Ad26.COV2.S at low or high dose, single or two shots; a few received placebo; per-sample allocation not given. Collection of the samples took place on day 63 after the first injection of vaccine or placebo. The repertoire was sequenced with immunoSEQ multiplex PCR; TCRdb's copy has only in-frame clones and lacks some. The sample consists of a few hundred thousand clones, about 91% of them appearing once.

The sequenced sample was peripheral blood, obtained in a trial of Ad26.COV2.S vaccine versus placebo. The chain employs TRBV18 and TRBJ1-6; weak D call: TRBD1 (5 bases). This sequence was found in a person between 18 and 60 years old who received the Ad26.COV2.S COVID-19 vaccine or a placebo. CDR3 residues: CASSAGHSNSPLHF. CDR3 DNA: TGTGCCAGCTCAGCCGGACACTCCAATTCACCCCTCCACTTT.